The 17 T cell receptor beta chains presented below share a single source sample, sequenced in a study of blood T cell repertoires in COVID-19. Assay: immunoSEQ multiplex PCR; the TCRdb copy retains only in-frame clones and omits some. Of a few hundred thousand clones listed, 70% to 90% are singletons. Sequencing was carried out using peripheral blood. These receptors were collected from a man between 50 and 59 years old with acute or convalescent COVID-19.

This sequence joins TRBV13 and TRBJ2-7, with TRBD1 identical over 7 bases. The CDR3 is 16 amino acids. Unmatched junction bases numbered 11, after V lost 5 bases and J lost 1 base. Germline V gene data show CDR1 as PRHDT and CDR2 as FYEKMQ (reference sequence). For the CDR3, the DNA is TGTGCCAGCAGCCCCCGACCCGGGACAGAATCCTACGAGCAGTACTTC. This gives the protein CASSPRPGTESYEQYF.

The CDR3 region is CASSQDSDNEQFF. The DNA for the CDR3 is TGTGCCAGCAGCCAAGATTCGGACAATGAGCAGTTCTTC. This chain connects TRBV3-1 (or the pseudogene TRBV3-2) to TRBJ2-1, with no clear D. The CDR3 extends over 13 amino acids. The V end lost 0 bases, the J end lost 5 bases, and 5 bases lay between the germline ends. Germline-derived CDR1 and CDR2 are LGHDT and YNNKEL (reference sequence).

The V call is TRBV6-1, the J call TRBJ1-4; D possibly corresponds to TRBD1 (6 bases). The germline CDR1 and CDR2 sequences are MNHNS and SASEGT. The CDR3 totals 18 residues. Trimming pared 0 bases from V and 8 bases from J, leaving 22 bases between. The CDR3 DNA reads TGTGCCAGCAGTGAAGCGAGGCAGGGGTTGGGTATCTGGGAAAAACTGTTTTTT. Its translation is CASSEARQGLGIWEKLFF.

The chain carries TRBV7-9 and TRBJ1-2; D is unclear. CDR1 is SEHNR and CDR2 is FQNEAQ in the germline V gene (reference sequence). The CDR3 contains 11 residues. V was clipped by 2 bases and J by 7 bases, with 5 bases between them. CDR3 DNA: TGTGCCAGCAGCTTACGGGGTGGCTACACCTTC. Translation: CASSLRGGYTF. Variable domain in full (rest from reference TRBV7-9 and TRBJ1-2): DTGVSQNPRHKITKRGQNVTFRCDPISEHNRLYWYRQTLGQGPEFLTYFQNEAQLEKSRLLSDRFSAERPKGSFSTLEIQRTEQGDSAMYLCASSLRGGYTFGSGTRLTVV.

V usage is TRBV7-9 and J usage is TRBJ1-5; no clear D. The germline V gene has CDR1 SEHNR and CDR2 FQNEAQ (reference sequence). The CDR3 sequence is 15 residues long. Trimming removed 5 bases at V and 3 bases at J, with 14 bases between. The CDR3 reads CASSPDGVDNQPQHF. The CDR3 DNA follows: TGTGCCAGCAGCCCCGACGGGGTTGACAATCAGCCCCAGCATTTT.

The rearrangement links TRBV6-5 to TRBJ2-7, with TRBD1 matching 7 bases. Germline assignment: CDR1 MNHEY and CDR2 SVGAGI. V was clipped by 5 bases and J by 2 bases; unmatched bases: 9. This CDR3 is 15 amino acids long. CDR3 bases: TGTGCCAGCAGTCGAGCTACAGGGGTTGCCTACGAGCAGTACTTC. As protein: CASSRATGVAYEQYF.

The V and J genes are TRBV5-4 and TRBJ1-1; no firm D call. The CDR3 is made up of 15 amino acids. CDR1 is SGHNT, CDR2 YYREEE, per germline (reference sequence). Trimming removed 0 bases from V and 1 base from J, with 10 bases in between. The DNA of the CDR3 is TGTGCCAGCAGCTTGGCCTCCTTTTCGAACACTGAAGCTTTCTTT. Its translation is CASSLASFSNTEAFF.

This clone showed up just once. The CDR3 DNA is TGTGCCAGCAGCGTTAAACAGGGGGGTAACGGGGAGCTGTTTTTT. Its protein product is CASSVKQGGNGELFF. This sequence joins TRBV9 and TRBJ2-2; TRBD1 aligns across 8 bases. This CDR3 region has 15 residues. Germline values: CDR1 SGDLS, CDR2 YYNGEE. V lost 2 bases to trimming and J lost 7 bases; unmatched junction nucleotides: 7.

This chain joins TRBV5-1 and TRBJ1-1, with D maybe TRBD1 (5 bases). Trimming stripped 4 bases from V and 5 bases from J, with 15 bases between. Germline-derived CDR1 and CDR2 are SGHRS and YFSETQ. The CDR3 consists of 14 residues. CDR3 nucleotide sequence: TGCGCCAGCAGCCCTCCGGGGGGGAATACTGAAGCTTTCTTT. Translating it yields CASSPPGGNTEAFF.

In its sample, this clone was seen once. This sequence joins TRBV11-2 and TRBJ1-5; D is undetermined. Germline V gene data show CDR1 as SGHAT and CDR2 as FQNNGV. Trimming removed 1 base at V and 2 bases at J, with 9 bases between. The CDR3 sequence is 15 residues long. CDR3 region: CASSLGPGGNQPQHF. CDR3 bases: TGTGCCAGCAGCTTAGGGCCTGGTGGCAATCAGCCCCAGCATTTT.

This chain joins TRBV9 and TRBJ2-7; TRBD1 might be the D (5 bases). The CDR3 length is 15 residues. Looked up from germline, CDR1 is SGDLS and CDR2 is YYNGEE. Between the trimmed V and J ends, which lost 0 bases and 6 bases, there was a span of 16 bases. This chain's CDR3 is CASSVEGSPWVEQYF. Here the CDR3 DNA reads TGTGCCAGCAGCGTAGAGGGGTCCCCCTGGGTCGAGCAGTACTTC.

V usage is TRBV6-5 and J usage is TRBJ1-2; D remains unclear. The CDR3 has 14 residues. The germline V and J ends were trimmed by 11 bases and 0 bases, with 16 bases remaining between them. Germline values: CDR1 MNHEY, CDR2 SVGAGI. The CDR3 loop is CAASVLGSNYGYTF. The CDR3 DNA sequence: TGTGCCGCTTCGGTCCTCGGTTCTAACTATGGCTACACCTTC.

The chain is built from TRBV11-2 and TRBJ1-2, with D maybe TRBD1 (5 bases). This CDR3 comprises 14 residues. Germline assignment: CDR1 SGHAT and CDR2 FQNNGV. The ends were cut back, 5 bases at V and 4 bases at J, with 14 bases in the middle. As DNA, the CDR3 is TGTGCCAGCAGCCCCCGAGGGACTCCCTATGGCTACACCTTC. Its protein is CASSPRGTPYGYTF.

This sequence joins TRBV10-3 and TRBJ1-1, with 8 bases identical to TRBD1. Germline V CDR1 and CDR2: ENHRY, SYGVKD. After removal of 5 bases from V and 8 bases from J, the junction contained 4 bases not matched to a gene. The CDR3 covers 12 residues. CDR3 in amino acids: CAISFGQGEAFF. In DNA, the CDR3 is TGTGCCATCAGTTTCGGACAGGGCGAAGCTTTCTTT.

The gene calls are TRBV7-6 and TRBJ2-5; 8 bases agree with TRBD2. V trimming: 5 bases; J trimming: 4 bases; junction bases outside the gene matches: 6. Looked up from germline, CDR1 is SGHVS and CDR2 is FNYEAQ. CDR3 size: 14 residues. The CDR3 DNA is TGTGCCAGCAGCCCGGGGGGGGTAGGAGAGACCCAGTACTTC. Amino acids: CASSPGGVGETQYF.

This sequence joins TRBV13 and TRBJ1-2; the match to TRBD1 covers 7 bases. J gave up 2 bases and V 7 bases, and 4 bases lay outside the gene matches. From germline, CDR1 is PRHDT and CDR2 FYEKMQ (reference sequence). The CDR3 extends over 13 amino acids. CDR3 amino acids: CASNQQGNYGYTF. The DNA of the CDR3 is TGTGCCAGCAACCAACAGGGGAACTATGGCTACACCTTC.

V and J are TRBV6-5 and TRBJ1-2; D remains unclear. This CDR3 has 13 residues. V lost 5 bases and J 3 bases, leaving 10 bases between the germline ends. Germline assignment: CDR1 MNHEY and CDR2 SVGAGI. CDR3 loop: CASSLRDHYGYTF. As DNA, the CDR3 is TGTGCCAGCAGTCTTCGGGATCACTATGGCTACACCTTC.